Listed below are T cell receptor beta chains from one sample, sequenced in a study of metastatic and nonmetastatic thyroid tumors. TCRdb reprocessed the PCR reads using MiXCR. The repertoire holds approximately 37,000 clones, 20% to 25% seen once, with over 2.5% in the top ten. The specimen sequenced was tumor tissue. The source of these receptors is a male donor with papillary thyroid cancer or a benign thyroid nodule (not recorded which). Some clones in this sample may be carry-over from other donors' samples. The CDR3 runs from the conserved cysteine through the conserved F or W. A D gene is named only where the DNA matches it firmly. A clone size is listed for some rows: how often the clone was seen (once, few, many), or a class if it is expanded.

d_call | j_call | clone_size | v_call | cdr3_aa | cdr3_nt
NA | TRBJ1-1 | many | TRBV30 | CAWDQGGTEAFF | TGTGCCTGGGATCAGGGAGGGACTGAAGCTTTCTTT
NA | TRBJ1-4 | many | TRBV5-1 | CASSLGTTNEKLFF | TGCGCCAGCAGCTTGGGGACAACTAATGAAAAACTGTTTTTT
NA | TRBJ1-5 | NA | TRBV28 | CASSLSRGGRNHPQHF | TGTGCCAGCAGTTTAAGCAGGGGAGGACGCAATCATCCCCAGCATTTT
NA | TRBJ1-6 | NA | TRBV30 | CAWGRGLGGDSPLHF | TGTGCCTGGGGGCGAGGCTTAGGGGGAGATTCACCCCTCCACTTT
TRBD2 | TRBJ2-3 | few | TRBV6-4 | CASSEIAGGTDTQYF | TGTGCCAGCAGTGAAATAGCGGGAGGCACAGATACGCAGTATTTT
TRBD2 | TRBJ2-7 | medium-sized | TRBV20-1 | CSVPPGSGRAREQYF | TGCAGTGTTCCCCCAGGCAGCGGGAGGGCCAGAGAGCAGTACTTC
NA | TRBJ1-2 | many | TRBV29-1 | CSVVRGSGYTF | TGCAGCGTTGTCAGGGGTAGTGGCTACACCTTC
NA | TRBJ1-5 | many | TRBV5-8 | CASSSAREDQPQHF | TGTGCCAGCAGCAGCGCCAGGGAAGACCAGCCCCAGCATTTT
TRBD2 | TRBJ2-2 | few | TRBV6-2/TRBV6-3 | CASSPSGGNTGELFF | TGTGCCAGCAGTCCTAGCGGGGGGAACACCGGGGAGCTGTTTTTT
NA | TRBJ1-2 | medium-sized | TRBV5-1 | CASSRGAGPYGYTF | TGCGCCAGCAGCCGTGGGGCAGGTCCCTATGGCTACACCTTC
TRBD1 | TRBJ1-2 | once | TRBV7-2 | CASSSRQGVTYGYTF | TGTGCCAGCAGCTCCCGACAGGGTGTCACCTATGGCTACACCTTC
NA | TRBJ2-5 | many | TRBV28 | CASSPRVETQYF | TGTGCCAGCAGCCCTAGGGTAGAGACCCAGTACTTC
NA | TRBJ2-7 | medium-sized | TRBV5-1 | CASSLGQGNYEQYF | TGCGCCAGCAGCTTGGGTCAGGGGAACTACGAGCAGTACTTC
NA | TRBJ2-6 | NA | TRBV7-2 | CATHIGVANFLTF | TGTGCCACCCACATTGGAGTGGCCAACTTCCTGACTTTC
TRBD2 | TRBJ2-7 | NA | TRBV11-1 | CASSVEPGLAGSYEQYF | TGTGCCAGCAGCGTCGAACCGGGACTAGCGGGATCCTACGAGCAGTACTTC
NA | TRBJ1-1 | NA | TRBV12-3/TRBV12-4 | CASSLLYDTEAFF | TGTGCCAGCAGTTTACTGTATGACACTGAAGCTTTCTTT
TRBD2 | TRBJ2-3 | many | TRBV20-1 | CSATVRLAGATDTQYF | TGCAGTGCTACCGTGCGACTAGCGGGGGCCACAGATACGCAGTATTTT
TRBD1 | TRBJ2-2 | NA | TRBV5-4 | CASSLAAGGDNTGELFF | TGTGCCAGCAGCTTGGCAGCAGGGGGTGATAACACCGGGGAGCTGTTTTTT
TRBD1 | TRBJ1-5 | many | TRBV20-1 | CSAVVPGGGNQPQHF | TGCAGTGCGGTGGTTCCAGGGGGCGGCAATCAGCCCCAGCATTTT
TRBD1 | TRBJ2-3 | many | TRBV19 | CASRGPGQLIDTQYF | TGTGCCAGTAGAGGGCCGGGACAGCTTATAGATACGCAGTATTTT
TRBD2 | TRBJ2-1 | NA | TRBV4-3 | CASSQELAGGPFRTYNEQFF | TGCGCCAGCAGCCAAGAATTAGCGGGAGGGCCGTTCAGGACCTACAATGAGCAGTTCTTC
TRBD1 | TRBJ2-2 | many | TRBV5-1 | CASSRMTGGNTGELFF | TGCGCCAGCAGCCGTATGACAGGGGGCAACACCGGGGAGCTGTTTTTT
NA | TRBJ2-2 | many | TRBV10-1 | CASSGTLNTGELFF | TGCGCCAGCAGCGGGACACTGAACACCGGGGAGCTGTTTTTT
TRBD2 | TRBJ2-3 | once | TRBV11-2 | CASSSGTSGGKDTQYF | TGCGCCAGCAGCTCGGGAACTAGCGGAGGCAAAGATACGCAGTATTTT
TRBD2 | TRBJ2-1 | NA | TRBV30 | CAWSGSGRQFF | TGTGCCTGGAGTGGTAGCGGGAGACAGTTCTTC
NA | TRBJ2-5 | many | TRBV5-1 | CASSARETQYF | TGCGCCAGCTCCGCTCGGGAGACCCAGTACTTC
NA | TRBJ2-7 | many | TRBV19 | CASRSSRDHYEQYF | TGTGCCAGTAGATCTAGCCGGGACCACTACGAGCAGTACTTC
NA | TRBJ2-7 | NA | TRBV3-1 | CASSQDQGPYEQYF | TGTGCCAGCAGCCAAGATCAGGGTCCCTACGAGCAGTACTTC
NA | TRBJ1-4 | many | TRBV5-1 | CASSLQANEKLFF | TGCGCCAGCAGCTTACAAGCTAATGAAAAACTGTTTTTT
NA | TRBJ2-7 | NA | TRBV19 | CASSILGGAHYEQYF | TGTGCCAGTAGTATACTCGGAGGCGCACACTACGAGCAGTACTTC
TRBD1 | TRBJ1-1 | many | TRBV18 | CASSPEGTGDTEAFF | TGTGCCAGCTCACCGGAGGGGACAGGGGATACTGAAGCTTTCTTT
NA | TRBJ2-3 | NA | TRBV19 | CASSTRGAAPSTDTQYF | TGTGCCAGTAGTACGAGGGGAGCGGCCCCTAGCACAGATACGCAGTATTTT
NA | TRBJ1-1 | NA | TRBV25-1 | CASRSLNTEAFF | TGTGCCAGCAGGTCACTGAACACTGAAGCTTTCTTT
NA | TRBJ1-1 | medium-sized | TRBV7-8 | CASSLAWGQVVNTEAFF | TGTGCCAGCAGCCTGGCGTGGGGCCAGGTGGTAAACACTGAAGCTTTCTTT
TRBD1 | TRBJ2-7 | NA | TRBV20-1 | CSARNRDRGFEQYF | TGCAGTGCTAGGAACCGGGACAGGGGTTTCGAGCAGTACTTC